These 32 T cell receptor beta chains were all obtained from the same sample, sequenced in a study of T cells after yellow fever vaccination (dated by TCRdb to about 2019). The library was obtained by 5' RACE. TCRdb lists the instrument as Illumina NovaSeq 6000. TCRdb passed the public sequencing reads through fastp at Q25 and MiXCR, retaining productive beta sequences. Each CDR3 protein gets just one entry, which takes the most common genes and DNA from the rows behind it. The table for this sample lists 150,000 or so distinct CDR3 sequences; 9.3% of them were counted only once. The leading ten clones occupy roughly 36% of the sample. What the treatment or condition label conveys for this sample: live attenuated yellow fever vaccine strain. Source: CD8+ T cells sorted from PBMCs, taken 45 days after the yellow fever booster vaccination. The receptor set was obtained from a man between 18 and 29 years old who received the YFV17D yellow fever vaccine.

The chain recombines TRBV27 with TRBJ2-1; D gene ambiguous. V was pared by 8 bases and J by 7 bases, with 9 bases between. Germline V CDR1 and CDR2: MNHEY, SMNVEV (reference sequence). This CDR3 has 11 amino acids. The CDR3 protein is CASGVRNEQFF. The DNA for the CDR3 is TGTGCCAGCGGAGTTAGGAATGAGCAGTTCTTC.

The rearrangement joins TRBV4-3 to TRBJ1-2, with 10 positions matching TRBD1. Germline CDR1 is LGHNA and CDR2 is YSLEER. V was clipped by 0 bases and J by 10 bases; unmatched bases: 17. This CDR3 contains 18 residues. The CDR3 bases are TGCGCCAGCAGCCAAGATTCTCCTCCTCCGGGGACAGGGGAGGACTACACCTTC. It encodes CASSQDSPPPGTGEDYTF.

This clonotype was counted only a few times. The chain is built from TRBV6-5 and TRBJ2-2; D unclear. This CDR3 contains 13 residues. Germline V gene data show CDR1 as MNHEY and CDR2 as SVGAGI. V lost 2 bases and J 2 bases, leaving 3 bases between the germline ends. CDR3 DNA sequence: TGTGCCAGCAGTTACCCTAACACCGGGGAGCTGTTTTTT. As protein: CASSYPNTGELFF.

This clonotype appeared many times. The chain carries TRBV6-2 or TRBV6-3 and TRBJ1-2; 7 bases line up with TRBD1. Trimming took 0 bases from V and 7 from J; bases not matched to a gene: 11. CDR3 length: 16 residues. Germline CDR1 reads MNHEY; CDR2 reads SVGEGT. The CDR3 loop reads CASSYSPIDRVSGYTF. The CDR3 DNA is TGTGCCAGCAGTTACTCCCCCATCGACAGGGTTTCTGGCTACACCTTC.

The V and J genes are TRBV9 and TRBJ2-7, with D possibly matching TRBD2 (6 bases). The V and J ends lost 2 bases and 2 bases respectively, with 14 bases between them. The germline gives CDR1 SGDLS, CDR2 YYNGEE. The CDR3 loop spans 15 amino acids. The CDR3 coding sequence is TGTGCCAGCAGCGTCGGCGGGACCCCAACCTACGAGCAGTACTTC. Protein sequence: CASSVGGTPTYEQYF.

This clonotype was recorded at least ten times. The rearrangement links TRBV7-9 to TRBJ2-1; D may be TRBD2 (5 bases). Deletions cut 7 bases from V and 0 bases from J, with 19 bases between. The length of the CDR3 is 17 residues. Germline loops: CDR1 SEHNR, CDR2 FQNEAQ (reference sequence). The CDR3 DNA is TGTGCCAGCACCCCGATCAGTACGGGGAGCTCCTACAATGAGCAGTTCTTC. Translating gives CASTPISTGSSYNEQFF.

J is TRBJ2-5 and V is TRBV20-1; 9 bases line up with TRBD1. Trimming at V came to 2 bases and at J to 1 base, leaving 8 bases not matched to a gene. The length of the CDR3 is 16 residues. Germline V gene lookup returns CDR1 DFQATT and CDR2 SNEGSKA (reference sequence). CDR3 amino acids: CSARSLSDRGQETQYF. In DNA, the CDR3 is TGCAGTGCTAGATCGCTCTCGGACAGGGGCCAAGAGACCCAGTACTTC.

This chain connects TRBV25-1 to TRBJ2-6; D is ambiguous. The CDR3 covers 16 residues. Germline CDR1 is MGHDK and CDR2 is SYGVNS. Trimming took 3 bases from V and 0 from J, leaving 9 bases between them. The CDR3 region has the DNA TGTGCCAGCAGTGATCCAGACCGCTCTGGGGCCAACGTCCTGACTTTC. Translating gives CASSDPDRSGANVLTF.

This clonotype occurred many times. This chain uses TRBV6-2 or TRBV6-3 with TRBJ2-7; perhaps TRBD1 as D (5 bases). This CDR3 spans 15 amino acids. Per the germline V gene, CDR1 is MNHEY and CDR2 is SVGEGT. V was shortened by 0 bases and J by 4 bases, with 13 bases between the two germline ends. CDR3 sequence (DNA): TGTGCCAGCAGTTACTCGAGTGGGGCCTCGTACGAGCAGTACGTC. Its translation: CASSYSSGASYEQYV.

This clonotype was counted at least ten times. The CDR3 DNA follows: TGTGCCAGCAGTGAAGCGACAGGGGGCCAAGAGACCCAGTACTTC. Its translation: CASSEATGGQETQYF. The chain employs TRBV6-1 and TRBJ2-5; 9 nucleotides line up with TRBD1. Germline CDR1 MNHNS, CDR2 SASEGT. This CDR3 has 15 residues. After removal of 0 bases from V and 1 base from J, the junction contained 0 bases not matched to a gene.

This clonotype appeared many times. The rearrangement joins TRBV6-2 or TRBV6-3 to TRBJ1-1; D is perhaps TRBD1 (5 bases). The germline CDR1 and CDR2 sequences are MNHEY and SVGEGT. The V end was cut by 7 bases, the J end by 1 base, with 28 bases between. The CDR3 runs to 19 residues. CDR3 sequence: CASTDLGVVGQNENTEAFF. The CDR3 bases are TGTGCCAGCACCGATTTAGGGGTCGTCGGGCAGAATGAGAACACTGAAGCTTTCTTT.

The chain uses TRBV6-5 and TRBJ2-2, with TRBD1 identical over 8 bases. The CDR3 extends over 16 amino acids. Germline V CDR1 and CDR2: MNHEY, SVGAGI. V gave up 6 bases and J gave up 5 bases; unmatched junction bases: 11. The DNA for the CDR3 is TGTGCCAGCAGACACGACAGGACAGGGAGTACCGGGGAGCTGTTTTTT. Its protein is CASRHDRTGSTGELFF.

The sample holds many counts of this clonotype. V usage is TRBV5-6 and J usage is TRBJ2-7; D is unclear. CDR1 is SGHDT and CDR2 is YYEEEE in the germline V gene. Trimming cost V 3 bases and J 2 bases, with 9 bases left between them. The CDR3 runs 13 residues. The CDR3 nucleotides are TGTGCCAGCAGCTACCCACGGGCCTACGAGCAGTACGTC. Protein sequence: CASSYPRAYEQYV.

Many counts were recorded for this clonotype. The chain has TRBV6-5 and TRBJ2-3, with 11 bases matching TRBD2. With V trimmed by 6 bases and J by 3 bases, 8 bases remained unmatched. The V gene's germline CDR1 is MNHEY and CDR2 SVGAGI. This CDR3 has 16 amino acids. The CDR3 is CASSTLAGGETDTQYF. CDR3 DNA sequence: TGTGCCAGCAGCACCCTAGCGGGGGGCGAAACAGATACGCAGTATTTT.

This clonotype showed up just a few times. This chain links TRBV6-1 with TRBJ1-3; no reliable D call. With 0 bases removed from V and 4 bases from J, the gap between germline ends came to 7 bases. CDR1 is MNHNS and CDR2 is SASEGT in the germline V gene. This CDR3 is 14 amino acids long. CDR3 sequence (DNA): TGTGCCAGCAGTGAAGCAGGCCCCGGAAACACCATATATTTT. It translates to CASSEAGPGNTIYF.

The chain links TRBV15 to TRBJ2-3; TRBD2 aligns across 7 bases. The CDR3 has 14 residues. Germline values: CDR1 LNHNV, CDR2 YYDKDF (reference sequence). The junction had 5 bases not matched to a gene; V was cut back by 4 bases and J by 4 bases. The chain's CDR3 is CATSILRGADTQYF. CDR3 DNA sequence: TGTGCCACCAGCATTTTACGGGGGGCAGATACGCAGTATTTT. Together with reference TRBV15 and TRBJ2-3, the CDR3 gives the full variable domain: DAMVIQNPRYQVTQFGKPVTLSCSQTLNHNVMYWYQQKSSQAPKLLFHYYDKDFNNEADTPDNFQSRRPNTSFCFLDIRSPGLGDTAMYLCATSILRGADTQYFGPGTRLTVL.

This clonotype has a handful of counts. The V gene is TRBV29-1, the J gene TRBJ1-2; 7 bases line up with TRBD1. Trimming at V came to 7 bases and at J to 2 bases, leaving 4 bases not matched to a gene. The CDR3 length is 12 residues. Germline CDR1 and CDR2: SQVTM and ANQGSEA. The CDR3 nucleotides read TGCAGCGGGGTGACAGGGAACTATGGCTACACCTTC. Its protein product is CSGVTGNYGYTF.

The rearrangement links TRBV6-6 to TRBJ2-1, with D maybe TRBD2 (5 bases). The CDR3 sequence is 14 residues long. V lost 6 bases to trimming and J lost 8 bases, with 17 bases between them. The germline CDR1 and CDR2 sequences are MNHNY and SVGAGI (reference sequence). This CDR3 is CASSGVRVVDEQFF. The CDR3 DNA reads TGTGCCAGCAGCGGGGTGCGGGTTGTCGATGAGCAGTTCTTC.

Only a few counts were recorded for this clonotype. The chain is built from TRBV28 and TRBJ2-4; no clear D. The CDR3 runs to 15 residues. V lost 4 bases and J lost 0, with 10 bases in between. The germline V gene encodes CDR1 MDHEN and CDR2 SYDVKM. This CDR3 is CASSSRGLAKNIQYF. CDR3 bases: TGTGCCAGCAGTTCCCGTGGGCTAGCCAAAAACATTCAGTACTTC.

This clonotype was seen at least ten times. Its ends do not fully match the called genes, so a read error is possible. The rearrangement joins TRBV27 to TRBJ2-6, with a tentative D call TRBD1 (5 bases). This CDR3 is 15 amino acids long. Per the germline V gene, CDR1 is MNHEY and CDR2 is SMNVEV (reference sequence). The CDR3 sequence: CASSLSGAGANVLTF. CDR3 sequence (DNA): TGTGCCAGCAGCTTATCTGGGGCAGGGGCCAACGTCCTGACTTTC.

The chain joins TRBV4-1 to TRBJ1-6, with D unresolved. Trimming cost V 4 bases and J 3 bases, with 10 bases left between them. Germline CDR1 is MGHRA and CDR2 is YSYEKL. This CDR3 region has 15 residues. The CDR3 loop reads CASSRGPRYNSPLHF. For the CDR3, the DNA is TGCGCCAGCAGCCGCGGACCGCGCTATAATTCACCCCTCCACTTT.

This clonotype was detected only a few times. V and J are TRBV19 and TRBJ2-3; D is perhaps TRBD2 (6 bases). V was pared by 3 bases and J by 4 bases, with 17 bases between. CDR1 and CDR2 from the germline V gene are LNHDA and SQIVND (reference sequence). CDR3 length: 16 amino acids. The DNA for the CDR3 is TGTGCCAGTAGTATCTCGGGACTGTATTCGGCAGATACGCAGTATTTT. Translated, it gives CASSISGLYSADTQYF.

The chain carries TRBV7-3 and TRBJ2-2; 10 nucleotides agree with TRBD2. V was pared by 0 bases and J by 6 bases, with 4 bases of the junction left unmatched. This CDR3 spans 16 amino acids. Germline V gives CDR1 SGHTA, CDR2 FQGTGA. Written as DNA, the CDR3 is TGTGCCAGCAGCTTAACGCTAGCGGGGGTTGCCGGGGAGCTGTTTTTT. Protein sequence: CASSLTLAGVAGELFF.

The chain combines TRBV20-1 with TRBJ1-6; D is unresolved. V lost 0 bases and J lost 0, with 12 bases in between. The CDR3 length is 17 residues. Germline V gene data show CDR1 as DFQATT and CDR2 as SNEGSKA (reference sequence). CDR3 nucleotides: TGCAGTGCTAGAGATGTGGCTGGAAGCTCCTATAATTCACCCCTCCACTTT. This encodes CSARDVAGSSYNSPLHF.

This clonotype was counted between two and nine times. The chain uses TRBV5-6 and TRBJ2-2; 7 nucleotides agree with TRBD2. CDR1 and CDR2 from the germline V gene are SGHDT and YYEEEE. The CDR3 is made up of 14 amino acids. Unmatched junction bases numbered 6, after V lost 3 bases and J lost 7 bases. The CDR3 DNA reads as TGTGCCAGCAGCTCGGGACTAATTATCGGGGAGCTGTTTTTT. As protein: CASSSGLIIGELFF.

This clonotype was seen at least ten times. J is TRBJ2-5 and V is TRBV9, with 10 bases matching TRBD2. Germline CDR1 SGDLS, CDR2 YYNGEE. The CDR3 is 16 amino acids. The ends lost 4 bases at V and 4 bases at J; junction bases unmatched: 10. CDR3 in amino acids: CASSPYSGGPGETQYF. The CDR3 region has the DNA TGTGCCAGCAGCCCCTATAGCGGGGGGCCAGGAGAGACCCAGTACTTC.

The V call is TRBV29-1, the J call TRBJ1-2; TRBD1 agrees at 11 bases. V trimming: 0 bases; J trimming: 5 bases; junction bases outside the gene matches: 5. Germline V CDR1 and CDR2: SQVTM, ANQGSEA. CDR3 length equals 15 residues. CDR3 sequence: CSVEDGGQGGYGYTF. The CDR3 DNA sequence: TGCAGCGTTGAAGATGGGGGACAGGGGGGGTATGGCTACACCTTC.

This clonotype has more than one count but fewer than ten. The V gene is TRBV12-3 or TRBV12-4, the J gene TRBJ2-7; D not resolved. V was pared by 3 bases and J by 9 bases, with 12 bases between. The CDR3 is 12 amino acids. In DNA form, the CDR3 reads TGTGCCAGCAGTTTTGGGTCCTCGGGGCAGTACTTC. Translation gives CASSFGSSGQYF.

This clonotype came up many times. The V and J genes are TRBV4-3 and TRBJ2-3, with TRBD2 as a possible D gene (5 bases). V was shortened by 4 bases and J by 6 bases, with 11 bases between the two germline ends. Germline V gene lookup returns CDR1 LGHNA and CDR2 YSLEER. This CDR3 comprises 13 residues. In DNA form, the CDR3 reads TGCGCCAGCAGCCCCCGAGGGTCGGATACGCAGTATTTT. It specifies CASSPRGSDTQYF.

This clonotype was seen a handful of times. V and J are TRBV4-1 and TRBJ1-2; D is unclear. Germline V CDR1 and CDR2: MGHRA, YSYEKL. The V and J ends lost 1 base and 9 bases respectively, with 6 bases between them. This CDR3 region has 11 residues. CDR3 sequence (DNA): TGCGCCAGCAGCCAAGCCGGGAGCTACACCTTC. Encoded protein: CASSQAGSYTF.

J is TRBJ1-2 and V is TRBV29-1, with unresolved D. Germline V gene sequence: CDR1 SQVTM, CDR2 ANQGSEA. The CDR3 loop spans 13 amino acids. Trimming removed 8 bases from V and 4 bases from J, with 17 bases in between. CDR3: CSTDPAPAYGYTF. CDR3 nucleotide sequence: TGCAGCACTGATCCCGCCCCAGCCTATGGCTACACCTTC.

The rearrangement links TRBV4-3 to TRBJ1-5; D is undetermined. The V and J ends lost 0 bases and 4 bases respectively, with 10 bases between them. This CDR3 contains 15 residues. CDR1 LGHNA and CDR2 YSLEER come from the germline V gene. CDR3 sequence (DNA): TGCGCCAGCAGCCAAGAGGTCGCAGCAAATCAGCCCCAGCATTTT. This encodes CASSQEVAANQPQHF.